These 2 T cell receptor beta chains were all obtained from the same sample, sequenced in a study of blood T cell repertoires in COVID-19. Profiled with immunoSEQ multiplex PCR; TCRdb holds only in-frame clones, not every one. The table lists about 280,000 clones, roughly 89% of them singletons, with 5.5% to 7% in the top ten. The sequencing sample was made of PBMCs or T cells enriched from blood (not recorded which). The receptors were sampled from a middle-aged woman who had recovered from COVID-19.

This chain joins TRBV5-1 and TRBJ2-1; 8 bases line up with TRBD1. This CDR3 is built from 13 residues. The germline V gene encodes CDR1 SGHRS and CDR2 YFSETQ. The ends lost 4 bases at V and 8 bases at J; junction bases unmatched: 5. CDR3 sequence (DNA): TGCGCCAGCAGCGTGGACAGGGTGTATGAGCAGTTCTTC. Protein: CASSVDRVYEQFF.

This rearrangement joins TRBV5-1 to TRBJ1-4, with TRBD1 as a possible D gene (6 bases). The CDR3 loop spans 13 amino acids. Germline-derived CDR1 and CDR2 are SGHRS and YFSETQ. Deletions cut 4 bases from V and 10 bases from J, with 14 bases between. The CDR3 DNA follows: TGCGCCAGCAGCCCTGGGACAACGGGAAAACTGTTTTTT. Amino acid sequence: CASSPGTTGKLFF.